A selection of T cell receptor beta chains follows, all from one sample in a study of graft-versus-host responses after intestinal transplantation. Method: immunoSEQ multiplex PCR; TCRdb's copy keeps in-frame clones and lacks some. The sample carries just under 65,000 clones, roughly 90% recorded once. The antigens of these receptors remain unknown. The sample was unstimulated CD8+ T cells sorted from spleen or lymph node cells, taken before transplant. Every receptor here comes from a human donor who was the organ donor for an intestinal transplant. Both conserved end residues are trimmed from each CDR3. Size is omitted from some rows. Given values are once, few, many or a class for expanded clones.

CDR3	V	size
ASSPGQGVNNEQF	TRBV9	NA
ASSLRTDEAF	TRBV5-6	NA
ASSQETPGGSSEAF	TRBV4-3	NA
ASSRQGGDDGYT	TRBV6-6	NA
ASSTDRTYGYT	TRBV28	NA
ASMAENTEAF	TRBV19	NA
ASSQDPLRAGVQLDIQY	TRBV4-3	NA
ASSSFQGNTEAF	TRBV27	NA
ASSSRGDTQY	TRBV11-2	NA
ASMGTGEETQY	TRBV6-5	NA
ASSFPGIGNTIY	TRBV11-2	NA
ASSPGGPSDTQY	TRBV9	NA
AISPNGGETQY	TRBV10-3	NA
SVLDYEQY	TRBV29-1	NA
ASSLIMGAAHEQY	TRBV7-3	NA
ASSQDWDRAYEQY	TRBV4-3	NA
ASSLEQGARTGELF	TRBV5-6	NA
ASSYPGTQETQY	TRBV6-6	NA
ASSEGPPGWRAF	TRBV2	NA
ASSYGTSGRAYEQY	TRBV13	few
ASSQDRGGANVLT	TRBV4-3	few
ASSWMSGREGPYNEQF	TRBV28	once
ASGRGGLTGEQF	TRBV12-5	NA
ASSYSGKHTEAF	TRBV6-5	NA
SVDPSTADTQY	TRBV29-1	NA
ASSSGSGFYEQY	TRBV27	NA
ASIYFARTSGTYEQY	TRBV10-2	NA
ASSQEFSGLVVYNEQF	TRBV4-2	NA
ASTPVSPGPNTEAF	TRBV9	NA
ASSQDPTSGYEQY	TRBV4-3	NA
ASSRGAGETGELF	TRBV6-5	NA
ASSPAGAGGYGYT	TRBV11-2	NA
SVSSGGYNEQF	TRBV29-1	NA
ASSQEGAVANTGELF	TRBV4-3	NA
ASSISTGLADTQY	TRBV19	NA
ASSFAGVYEQY	TRBV27	NA
ASSIGTGGSYGYT	TRBV13	NA
ASSNSGEKAF	TRBV6-6	few
ASSLTGNQETQY	TRBV7-3	NA
ASSFPGTSSYEQY	TRBV7-3	NA
ASSPIEAYGYT	TRBV9	NA
ASSPGTSPYEQY	TRBV28	NA
ASGRTQPGQETQY	TRBV6-5	NA
ASSLKGFGAF	TRBV27	NA
ASSLVSSSGETQY	TRBV11-2	NA
ASSFLQGAEGYT	TRBV6-6	NA
ASSLGQDIYEQY	TRBV7-9	NA
ASSVGGTVTDTQY	TRBV9	NA
ASEVAGDYNEQF	TRBV6-1	NA
ASSPLDRAGKFEQF	TRBV28	NA
ASSYSTGAYEQY	TRBV5-5	NA
ASSLGGTGNTIY	TRBV28	few